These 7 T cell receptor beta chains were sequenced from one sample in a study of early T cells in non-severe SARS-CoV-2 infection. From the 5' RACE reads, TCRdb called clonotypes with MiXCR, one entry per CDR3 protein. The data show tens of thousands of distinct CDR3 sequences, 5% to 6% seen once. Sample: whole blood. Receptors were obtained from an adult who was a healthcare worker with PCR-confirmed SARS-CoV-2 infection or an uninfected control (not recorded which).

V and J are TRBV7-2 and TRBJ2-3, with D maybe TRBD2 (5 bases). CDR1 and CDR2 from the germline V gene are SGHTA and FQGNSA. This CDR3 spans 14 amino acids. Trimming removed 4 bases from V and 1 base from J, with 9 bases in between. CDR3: CASSSNSGTDTQYF. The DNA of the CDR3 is TGTGCCAGCAGCTCAAATAGCGGCACAGATACGCAGTATTTT.

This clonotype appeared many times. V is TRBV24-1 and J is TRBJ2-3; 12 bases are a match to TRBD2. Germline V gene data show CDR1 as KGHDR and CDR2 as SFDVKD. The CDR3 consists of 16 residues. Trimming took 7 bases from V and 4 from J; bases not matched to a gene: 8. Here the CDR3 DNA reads TGTGCCACCAGGGATACTAGCGGGAGGTTCGCAGATACGCAGTATTTT. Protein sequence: CATRDTSGRFADTQYF.

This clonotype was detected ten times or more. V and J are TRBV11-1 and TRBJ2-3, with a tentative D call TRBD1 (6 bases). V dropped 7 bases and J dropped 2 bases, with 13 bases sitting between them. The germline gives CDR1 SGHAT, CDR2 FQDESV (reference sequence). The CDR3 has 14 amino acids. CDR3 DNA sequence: TGTGCCAGCACTACACAGGGAAACACAGATACGCAGTATTTT. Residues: CASTTQGNTDTQYF.

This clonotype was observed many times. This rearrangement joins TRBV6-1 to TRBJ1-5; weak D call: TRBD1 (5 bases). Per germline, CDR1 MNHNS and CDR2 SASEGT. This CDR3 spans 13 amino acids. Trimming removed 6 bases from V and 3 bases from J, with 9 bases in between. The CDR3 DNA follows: TGTGCCAGCAGGAGACAGAACAATCAGCCCCAGCATTTT. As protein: CASRRQNNQPQHF.

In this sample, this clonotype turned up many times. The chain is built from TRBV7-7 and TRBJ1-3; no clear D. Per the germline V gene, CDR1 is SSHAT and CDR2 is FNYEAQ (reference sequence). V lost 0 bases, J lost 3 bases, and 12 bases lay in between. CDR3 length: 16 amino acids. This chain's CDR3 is CASSLASKTLGNTIYF. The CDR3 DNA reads TGTGCCAGCAGCTTAGCTAGCAAAACCCTTGGAAACACCATATATTTT.

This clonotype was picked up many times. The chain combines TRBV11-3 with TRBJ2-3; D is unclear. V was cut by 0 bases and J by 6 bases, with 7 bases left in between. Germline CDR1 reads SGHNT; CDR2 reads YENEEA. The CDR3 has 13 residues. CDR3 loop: CASSLETADTQYF. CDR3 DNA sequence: TGTGCCAGCAGCTTAGAGACCGCTGATACGCAGTATTTT.

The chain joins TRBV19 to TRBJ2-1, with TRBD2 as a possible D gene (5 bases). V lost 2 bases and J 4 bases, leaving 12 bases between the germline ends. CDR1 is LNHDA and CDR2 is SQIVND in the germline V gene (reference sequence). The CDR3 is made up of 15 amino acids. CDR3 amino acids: CASSISSRSYNEQFF. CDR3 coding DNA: TGTGCCAGTAGTATATCTAGCCGGTCTTACAATGAGCAGTTCTTC.